One sample yielded the 10 T cell receptor beta chains listed below, sequenced in a study of cytomegalovirus exposure and HLA in healthy donors. Amplification used 60 Vbeta primers and 13 Jbeta primers. TCRdb keeps only in-frame clones here, not all; method: immunoSEQ multiplex PCR. The table includes some 130,000 clones, approximately 80% detected once. Material: PBMCs. The receptors stem from a boy between 2 and 15 years old in good health and CMV-seronegative.

The chain couples TRBV5-1 to TRBJ1-2; D not resolved. Germline loops: CDR1 SGHRS, CDR2 YFSETQ. Trimming removed 1 base at V and 1 base at J, with 11 bases between. The CDR3 extends over 15 amino acids. The CDR3 bases are TGCGCCAGCAGCTTGTTCGAGCGGATTAACTATGGCTACACCTTC. It codes for CASSLFERINYGYTF. Supplemented by reference TRBV5-1 and TRBJ1-2, the full variable domain reads KAGVTQTPRYLIKTRGQQVTLSCSPISGHRSVSWYQQTPGQGLQFLFEYFSETQRNKGNFPGRFSGRQFSNSRSEMNVSTLELGDSALYLCASSLFERINYGYTFGSGTRLTVV.

This rearrangement joins TRBV9 to TRBJ2-4; 8 bases line up with TRBD2. This CDR3 is 15 amino acids long. The germline gives CDR1 SGDLS, CDR2 YYNGEE. V gave up 3 bases and J gave up 8 bases; unmatched junction bases: 10. CDR3 in amino acids: CASSAGGGKQDIQYF. In nucleotides, the CDR3 is TGTGCCAGCAGCGCGGGGGGGGGTAAGCAGGACATTCAGTACTTC.

The chain carries TRBV30 and TRBJ2-7, with D maybe TRBD1 (6 bases). Germline V CDR1 and CDR2: GTSNPN, SVGIG (reference sequence). The length of the CDR3 is 12 residues. V shed 4 bases and J shed 2 bases, with 9 bases lying between them. The CDR3 sequence is CAWNRVTYEQYF. The CDR3 nucleotides are TGTGCCTGGAACAGGGTTACCTACGAGCAGTACTTC.

The gene calls are TRBV6-5 and TRBJ1-6; possible D gene TRBD1, 5 bases. V was trimmed by 2 bases and J by 7 bases, leaving 15 bases between them. Germline V gene sequence: CDR1 MNHEY, CDR2 SVGAGI. This CDR3 has 16 amino acids. CDR3 in amino acids: CASSYGQGMGNSPLHF. The CDR3 nucleotides are TGTGCCAGCAGTTACGGCCAGGGAATGGGGAATTCACCCCTCCACTTT.

The rearrangement links TRBV5-1 to TRBJ2-1, with TRBD2 as a possible D gene (6 bases). The CDR3 is 13 amino acids. Germline CDR1 is SGHRS and CDR2 is YFSETQ. Trimming took off 2 bases at V and 9 bases at J, with 12 bases between the two ends. As DNA, the CDR3 is TGCGCCAGCAGCTTAACCCGGGGGTCTGAGCAGTTCTTC. Its translation: CASSLTRGSEQFF.

The rearrangement uses TRBV4-2 and TRBJ2-3; D possibly corresponds to TRBD1 (6 bases). Germline V gene data show CDR1 as LGHNA and CDR2 as YNFKEQ. The CDR3 is made up of 16 amino acids. Trimming took 2 bases from V and 3 from J, leaving 15 bases between them. The CDR3 loop reads CASSQKGPGDTDTQYF. CDR3 DNA sequence: TGTGCCAGCAGCCAAAAGGGACCAGGGGATACAGATACGCAGTATTTT.

This clone turned up a few times. The chain is built from TRBV5-6 and TRBJ1-2, with TRBD1 matching 9 bases. Germline V CDR1 and CDR2: SGHDT, YYEEEE. The CDR3 sequence is 14 residues long. V lost 3 bases, J lost 8 bases, and 8 bases stayed unmatched. CDR3 sequence: CASSSTAQGAGYTF. Written as DNA, the CDR3 is TGTGCCAGCAGCTCGACCGCACAGGGGGCAGGCTACACCTTC.

As for this clone: Mismatch with germline at one junction end may stem from a read error. V usage is TRBV7-9 and J usage is TRBJ1-4, with TRBD1 matching 8 bases. CDR1 and CDR2 (germline): SEHNR, FQNEAQ (reference sequence). The CDR3 spans 16 residues. This chain's CDR3 is CSSSLAQGESNEKLFF. The DNA of the CDR3 is TGTTCCAGCAGCTTAGCACAGGGGGAATCTAATGAAAAACTGTTTTTT.

The rearrangement uses TRBV19 and TRBJ2-3; TRBD2 aligns across 14 bases. The CDR3 loop spans 22 amino acids. V was clipped by 5 bases and J by 3 bases; unmatched bases: 22. The V gene's germline CDR1 is LNHDA and CDR2 SQIVND (reference sequence). The DNA of the CDR3 is TGTGCCAGTAGTCGAAGAGGAGGGTCCCGGACTAGCGGGAGGCGGTGGACAGATACGCAGTATTTT. Translation gives CASSRRGGSRTSGRRWTDTQYF.

The gene calls are TRBV4-1 and TRBJ1-1; unclear D gene. The CDR3 sequence is 13 residues long. With 2 bases removed from V and 3 bases from J, the gap between germline ends came to 7 bases. Germline assignment: CDR1 MGHRA and CDR2 YSYEKL. The CDR3 is CASSQLMDTEAFF. The CDR3 bases are TGCGCCAGCAGCCAACTAATGGACACTGAAGCTTTCTTT.